A single sample is the source of the 31 T cell receptor beta chains below, sequenced in a study of cytomegalovirus exposure and HLA in healthy donors. 13 Jbeta primers and 60 Vbeta primers were used for the PCR. Repertoires were generated with immunoSEQ multiplex PCR, while TCRdb's copy carries only in-frame clones and drops some. The table lists around 150,000 clones, 70% to 80% of them singletons. The sequencing input was PBMCs. The receptors were gathered from a man aged 45-60 years in good health and CMV-seropositive.

By frequency in the sample, this clone is medium-sized (0.01 to 0.1%). The chain is built from TRBV6-4 and TRBJ2-2; TRBD1 aligns across 8 bases. The CDR3 has 15 residues. V was clipped by 9 bases and J by 3 bases; unmatched bases: 9. In germline, CDR1 is MRHNA, CDR2 SNTAGT. CDR3 sequence: CASQPTGEDTGELFF. CDR3 DNA sequence: TGTGCCAGTCAACCGACAGGGGAGGACACCGGGGAGCTGTTTTTT.

On this clone itself: One junction end does not reproduce the germline sequence, and a read error may be involved. The chain joins TRBV7-9 to TRBJ2-7; D may be TRBD2 (7 bases). The CDR3 is 14 amino acids. Germline CDR1 reads SEHNR; CDR2 reads FQNEAQ (reference sequence). CDR3 loop: CSSSSGTLTYEQYF. CDR3 sequence (DNA): TGTTCCAGCAGCAGCGGGACATTAACCTACGAGCAGTACTTC.

The sample holds one count of this clone. The chain uses TRBV27 and TRBJ1-3; no reliable D call. Germline CDR1 is MNHEY and CDR2 is SMNVEV (reference sequence). Trimming took 6 bases from V and 8 from J, leaving 17 bases between them. CDR3 length equals 14 residues. CDR3 in amino acids: CASSPTSISDTIYF. The CDR3 DNA reads TGTGCCAGCAGCCCGACTTCCATCTCGGACACCATATATTTT.

CDR3 amino acids: CASSQTRGATNEKLFF. CDR3 DNA: TGTGCCAGCAGCCAAACCCGAGGCGCAACTAATGAAAAACTGTTTTTT. The rearrangement links TRBV4-2 to TRBJ1-4; D remains ambiguous. The V gene's germline CDR1 is LGHNA and CDR2 YNFKEQ. V was shortened by 2 bases and J by 0 bases, with 10 bases between the two germline ends. This CDR3 has 16 amino acids.

The rearrangement links TRBV6-5 to TRBJ2-7; 7 nucleotides agree with TRBD2. The trim removed 6 bases at V and 4 bases at J, leaving 9 bases unmatched. Germline V CDR1 and CDR2: MNHEY, SVGAGI. This CDR3 contains 14 residues. The CDR3 loop is CASRSRTGGYEQYF. CDR3 DNA sequence: TGTGCCAGCAGGTCCAGGACGGGAGGATACGAGCAGTACTTC.

In its sample, this clone was seen once. V usage is TRBV7-9 and J usage is TRBJ2-4; TRBD2 matches 7 bases. Germline assignment: CDR1 SEHNR and CDR2 FQNEAQ (reference sequence). This CDR3 is built from 12 residues. Trimming cost V 5 bases and J 11 bases; bases outside gene matches: 6. CDR3 in amino acids: CASSPSGGLQYF. The CDR3 nucleotides read TGTGCCAGCAGCCCGTCGGGAGGACTTCAGTACTTC.

The chain links TRBV7-8 to TRBJ1-2; 7 bases are a match to TRBD1. J was trimmed by 0 bases and V by 4 bases; bases with no gene match: 5. This CDR3 comprises 15 residues. Germline V gene data show CDR1 as SGHVS and CDR2 as FQNEAQ. CDR3 nucleotides: TGTGCCAGCAGCTCCGGGACAGACACTAACTATGGCTACACCTTC. It codes for CASSSGTDTNYGYTF.

V usage is TRBV6-6 and J usage is TRBJ2-3, with a tentative D call TRBD1 (5 bases). Germline V gene data show CDR1 as MNHNY and CDR2 as SVGAGI (reference sequence). The V end lost 6 bases, the J end lost 6 bases, and 13 bases lay between the germline ends. This CDR3 contains 13 residues. The CDR3 sequence: CASSGHNEDTQYF. The DNA of the CDR3 is TGTGCCAGCAGCGGACACAACGAGGATACGCAGTATTTT.

The chain uses TRBV10-3 and TRBJ2-2, with unresolved D. Trimming cost V 9 bases and J 4 bases, with 12 bases left between them. CDR1 is ENHRY and CDR2 is SYGVKD in the germline V gene. The CDR3 sequence is 13 residues long. The CDR3 region has the DNA TGTGCCATAGTAAGCCTCCTCACCGGGGAGCTGTTTTTT. It yields the protein CAIVSLLTGELFF.

As DNA, the CDR3 is TGTGCCAGCAGTGTTTCGGCAGGTGAATACGAGCAGTACTTC. Translating gives CASSVSAGEYEQYF. The chain carries TRBV6-1 and TRBJ2-7; D remains unclear. This CDR3 contains 14 residues. Germline V gene sequence: CDR1 MNHNS, CDR2 SASEGT. V lost 4 bases, J lost 4 bases, and 14 bases lay in between.

The V call is TRBV19, the J call TRBJ2-1; 7 positions match TRBD1. Trimming removed 5 bases from V and 4 bases from J; junction bases left unmatched: 14. Germline loops: CDR1 LNHDA, CDR2 SQIVND (reference sequence). The CDR3 is 17 amino acids. CDR3 sequence: CASSYHTGESTYNEQFF. Here the CDR3 DNA reads TGTGCCAGTAGTTACCATACAGGGGAATCTACATACAATGAGCAGTTCTTC.

CDR3 sequence (DNA): TGTGCCAGCACCACAGGGGACTATGGCTACACCTTC. This codes for CASTTGDYGYTF. V usage is TRBV28 and J usage is TRBJ1-2; 7 bases line up with TRBD1. The CDR3 has 12 amino acids. Germline V gives CDR1 MDHEN, CDR2 SYDVKM. V trimming: 7 bases; J trimming: 3 bases; junction bases outside the gene matches: 2.

The V call is TRBV10-1, the J call TRBJ2-1, with D perhaps matching TRBD1 (5 bases). The CDR3 sequence is 16 residues long. The ends were cut back, 2 bases at V and 0 bases at J, with 11 bases in the middle. Looked up from germline, CDR1 is WNHNN and CDR2 is SYGVQD (reference sequence). CDR3 region: CASSEVGVSSYNEQFF. In DNA form, the CDR3 reads TGCGCCAGCAGTGAGGTAGGGGTTAGCTCCTACAATGAGCAGTTCTTC.

The J gene is TRBJ2-3, the V gene TRBV5-1; 11 nucleotides agree with TRBD1. V lost 3 bases and J lost 7; bases outside the gene matches: 7. CDR1 is SGHRS, CDR2 YFSETQ, per germline. The CDR3 is 15 residues long. In nucleotides, the CDR3 is TGCGCCAGCAGCTCCGATGGACAGGGGGCTAATACGCAGTATTTT. Amino acid sequence: CASSSDGQGANTQYF.

The chain has TRBV11-2 and TRBJ1-5; D unresolved. There are 15 residues in the CDR3. The germline V and J ends were trimmed by 0 bases and 1 base, with 7 bases remaining between them. Germline-derived CDR1 and CDR2 are SGHAT and FQNNGV. The CDR3 is CASSLEPASNQPQHF. The CDR3 nucleotides are TGTGCCAGCAGCTTAGAGCCAGCGAGCAATCAGCCCCAGCATTTT.

This sequence joins TRBV5-6 and TRBJ1-4; 7 bases are a match to TRBD1. Germline V lookup: CDR1 SGHDT, CDR2 YYEEEE. J lost 8 bases, V lost 3 bases, and 10 bases had no gene match. The CDR3 has 15 amino acids. In DNA, the CDR3 is TGTGCCAGCAGCTCCTCGACAGGGTTCCGGGAAAAACTGTTTTTT. This gives the protein CASSSSTGFREKLFF.

CDR3 nucleotide sequence: TGTGCCAGCAGCTGGACTAGCGGGAGTTACGAGCAGTACTTC. This codes for CASSWTSGSYEQYF. J is TRBJ2-7 and V is TRBV7-9, with 13 bases fitting TRBD2. The CDR3 is 14 amino acids. The V and J ends lost 4 bases and 4 bases, in that order; junction bases with no gene match: 1. Germline lookup yields CDR1 SEHNR and CDR2 FQNEAQ (reference sequence).

This chain uses TRBV30 with TRBJ2-6; D is perhaps TRBD1 (6 bases). This CDR3 region has 16 residues. CDR1 and CDR2 from the germline V gene are GTSNPN and SVGIG (reference sequence). Trimming shortened V by 2 bases and J by 2 bases, and 13 bases separated the two germline ends. The CDR3 nucleotides read TGTGCCTGGAGTCTAGAAAACAGGGCTGGGGCCAACGTCCTGACTTTC. Its protein is CAWSLENRAGANVLTF.

This clone was detected once. The rearrangement links TRBV19 to TRBJ1-5, with TRBD1 identical over 9 bases. The CDR3 loop spans 15 amino acids. In germline, CDR1 is LNHDA, CDR2 SQIVND (reference sequence). Unmatched junction bases numbered 5, after V lost 5 bases and J lost 3 bases. The CDR3: CASSVQGASNQPQHF. The CDR3 DNA reads TGTGCCAGTAGTGTACAGGGGGCCTCCAATCAGCCCCAGCATTTT.

The chain links TRBV7-8 to TRBJ2-5, with 7 nucleotides matching TRBD2. With the DNA end fitting TRBJ2-7 better, the J assignment may be wrong. Germline V gene data show CDR1 as SGHVS and CDR2 as FQNEAQ. The CDR3 length is 15 residues. CDR3 sequence (DNA): TGTGCCAGCACTCTCGCCGGGACTACCACCTACGAGCAGTACTTC. Translation gives CASTLAGTTTYEQYF.

This clone was detected only a few times. This sequence joins TRBV29-1 and TRBJ2-7, with D perhaps matching TRBD2 (6 bases). Per the germline V gene, CDR1 is SQVTM and CDR2 is ANQGSEA. The CDR3 is 13 residues long. Deletions cut 5 bases from V and 2 bases from J, with 13 bases between. The CDR3 DNA follows: TGCAGCGTTCAGGGACTCTCAGCCTACGAGCAGTACTTC. Amino acids: CSVQGLSAYEQYF.

The V and J genes are TRBV6-1 and TRBJ2-2, with D possibly TRBD1 on 5 matching bases. The CDR3 consists of 13 residues. CDR1 MNHNS and CDR2 SASEGT come from the germline V gene. V dropped 6 bases and J dropped 6 bases, with 11 bases sitting between them. The CDR3 sequence is CASRLQGAGELFF. CDR3 nucleotides: TGTGCCAGCAGGCTGCAGGGCGCCGGGGAGCTGTTTTTT.

The J gene is TRBJ2-7, the V gene TRBV25-1; the D gene is possibly TRBD2 (6 bases). This CDR3 spans 13 amino acids. The germline V gene encodes CDR1 MGHDK and CDR2 SYGVNS. Trimming removed 10 bases at V and 7 bases at J, with 20 bases between. The CDR3 region has the DNA TGTGCCACCATGGGACTGGGGGTACGGGAGCAGTACTTC. Translation: CATMGLGVREQYF.

About this clone itself: The germline gene is not matched at one end of the junction; a read error may be the cause. The V call is TRBV30, the J call TRBJ2-7; weak D call: TRBD2 (6 bases). Germline-derived CDR1 and CDR2 are GTSNPN and SVGIG (reference sequence). CDR3 length: 15 residues. The CDR3 DNA sequence: TGTGCCTGGAGTGTTTTCGAGCGGAGGGCCAACGAGCAGCACTTC. Amino acid sequence: CAWSVFERRANEQHF.

The chain recombines TRBV2 with TRBJ1-5; no firm D call. V was pared by 6 bases and J by 5 bases, with 8 bases between. Germline values: CDR1 SNHLY, CDR2 FYNNEI. The CDR3 spans 12 residues. The CDR3 DNA reads as TGTGCCAGCAGCCGCCGAGATCAGCCCCAGCATTTT. It codes for CASSRRDQPQHF.

This clone was detected only a few times. The same CDR3 also results from other DNA sequences found in this sample. The gene calls are TRBV15 and TRBJ1-2; the D is unclear. CDR3 length: 13 amino acids. CDR1 and CDR2 from the germline V gene are LNHNV and YYDKDF (reference sequence). Trimming left V 1 base short and J 2 bases short, with 5 bases between. The CDR3: CATSRGQNYGYTF. The CDR3 DNA follows: TGTGCCACCAGCAGAGGGCAGAACTATGGCTACACCTTC.

This clone was seen only a few times. Within the sample, other DNA sequences also encode this same CDR3. This sequence joins TRBV6-1 and TRBJ2-7, with 9 bases aligning to TRBD1. Germline V gene data show CDR1 as MNHNS and CDR2 as SASEGT. The CDR3 consists of 15 residues. V lost 0 bases and J lost 4; bases outside the gene matches: 4. In DNA, the CDR3 is TGTGCCAGCAGTGAAGCTCCCGGACAGGGGTACGAGCAGTACTTC. This sequence encodes CASSEAPGQGYEQYF.

The chain uses TRBV5-1 and TRBJ2-3, with D tentatively TRBD2 (5 bases). Germline V gene lookup returns CDR1 SGHRS and CDR2 YFSETQ. This CDR3 has 16 amino acids. V lost 7 bases and J lost 4, with 22 bases in between. CDR3 nucleotides: TGCGCCAGCCGAATAGCGTTGATGATGGAATCAGATACGCAGTATTTT. Protein product: CASRIALMMESDTQYF.

The CDR3 reads CASSYSGLEGTDTQYF. The CDR3 nucleotides read TGTGCCAGCAGTTACAGTGGACTAGAAGGCACAGATACGCAGTATTTT. The gene calls are TRBV6-6 and TRBJ2-3; 7 positions match TRBD2. Germline V gene sequence: CDR1 MNHNY, CDR2 SVGAGI (reference sequence). The CDR3 is 16 residues long. The junction had 6 bases not matched to a gene; V was cut back by 2 bases and J by 1 base.

The chain couples TRBV28 to TRBJ1-2; 9 bases match TRBD1. V was clipped by 5 bases and J by 4 bases; unmatched bases: 5. Per the germline V gene, CDR1 is MDHEN and CDR2 is SYDVKM. This CDR3 is 14 amino acids long. The CDR3 nucleotides read TGTGCCAGCAGTCCGGGGACAGGGTTCTATGGCTACACCTTC. Protein: CASSPGTGFYGYTF.

The chain employs TRBV30 and TRBJ1-4; 10 nucleotides align to TRBD1. Germline trimming cut 4 bases from V and 3 bases from J; bases unmatched to any gene: 11. In germline, CDR1 is GTSNPN, CDR2 SVGIG (reference sequence). This CDR3 spans 17 amino acids. The CDR3 reads CAWKVGQGVGANEKLFF. DNA for the CDR3: TGTGCCTGGAAGGTAGGACAGGGGGTAGGAGCTAATGAAAAACTGTTTTTT.